These 9 T cell receptor beta chains originate from one sample sequenced in a study of shared clonotypes between healthy human individuals. Produced via immunoSEQ multiplex PCR; TCRdb's table is partial and in-frame only. The sample lists about 2.3 million clones, around 93% occurring once. The source material was naive CD4+ T cells from PBMCs. Subset indicated: CD45RA+ positively selected. The receptors shown here come from a young man in good health. Some clones in this sample may be carry-over from other donors' samples.

V gene TRBV7-8 combines with J gene TRBJ1-1, with 10 nucleotides matching TRBD1. Trimming removed 5 bases from V and 5 bases from J; junction bases left unmatched: 8. Germline V CDR1 and CDR2: SGHVS, FQNEAQ. The CDR3 covers 15 residues. The CDR3 here is CASSGWDRGGTEAFF. As DNA, the CDR3 is TGTGCCAGCAGCGGGTGGGACAGGGGCGGAACTGAAGCTTTCTTT. The full variable domain, completed using reference TRBV7-8 and TRBJ1-1, is GAGVSQSPRYKVAKRGQDVALRCDPISGHVSLFWYQQALGQGPEFLTYFQNEAQLDKSGLPSDRFFAERPEGSVSTLKIQRTQQEDSAVYLCASSGWDRGGTEAFFGQGTRLTVV.

The chain links TRBV18 to TRBJ2-1; D is unresolved. The CDR3 length is 13 residues. The V gene lost 3 bases and the J gene lost 8 bases, with 11 bases spanning the gap. CDR1 and CDR2 from the germline V gene are KGHSH and LQKENI. CDR3 amino acids: CASSPIMLDEQFF. CDR3 nucleotide sequence: TGTGCCAGCTCACCCATAATGTTGGATGAGCAGTTCTTC.

As to this clone: The sample contains more than one DNA sequence encoding this CDR3. J is TRBJ1-2 and V is TRBV14; D not resolved. Trimming removed 3 bases at V and 7 bases at J, with 6 bases between. Germline V gene data show CDR1 as SGHDN and CDR2 as FVKESK. There are 11 residues in the CDR3. The CDR3 loop is CASSQEGGYTF. In nucleotides, the CDR3 is TGTGCCAGCAGCCAGGAGGGTGGCTACACCTTC.

The chain links TRBV4-1 to TRBJ1-3; tentative D call: TRBD1 (6 bases). Germline V gene sequence: CDR1 MGHRA, CDR2 YSYEKL. This CDR3 is 16 amino acids long. The V end lost 6 bases, the J end lost 1 base, and 16 bases lay between the germline ends. The CDR3 is CASRRGGGASGNTIYF. DNA of the CDR3: TGCGCCAGCAGAAGGGGAGGGGGTGCATCTGGAAACACCATATATTTT.

A word on this clone: At the DNA level, this CDR3 is encoded by other sequences in the same sample as well. The chain links TRBV5-1 to TRBJ2-3, with 9 positions matching TRBD2. With V trimmed by 1 base and J by 1 base, 4 bases remained unmatched. This CDR3 has 16 amino acids. Germline assignment: CDR1 SGHRS and CDR2 YFSETQ. The CDR3 DNA follows: TGCGCCAGCAGCTTGTTGGCGGGAGGGGGCACAGATACGCAGTATTTT. Encoded protein: CASSLLAGGGTDTQYF.

In this sample, this clone turned up a few times. This chain connects TRBV7-9 to TRBJ1-1; 9 positions match TRBD1. The germline CDR1 and CDR2 sequences are SEHNR and FQNEAQ (reference sequence). The CDR3 has 16 residues. J was trimmed by 1 base and V by 4 bases; bases with no gene match: 7. The CDR3 DNA sequence: TGTGCCAGCAGCTCGGGACAGGGAACTTCGAACACTGAAGCTTTCTTT. Residues: CASSSGQGTSNTEAFF.

The gene calls are TRBV5-1 and TRBJ2-2; 14 bases match TRBD2. CDR3 size: 17 residues. V was clipped by 4 bases and J by 4 bases; unmatched bases: 6. CDR1 is SGHRS and CDR2 is YFSETQ in the germline V gene. DNA of the CDR3: TGCGCCAGCAGCAGGGGACTAGCGGGAGTCGGCACCGGGGAGCTGTTTTTT. As protein: CASSRGLAGVGTGELFF.

The J gene is TRBJ1-2, the V gene TRBV7-2; D is uncertain. The V gene's germline CDR1 is SGHTA and CDR2 FQGNSA. V gave up 1 base and J gave up 8 bases, with 14 bases separating them. This CDR3 contains 14 residues. CDR3: CASSLGVRGRGYTF. CDR3 sequence (DNA): TGTGCCAGCAGCTTAGGGGTCCGTGGGAGAGGCTACACCTTC.

This chain uses TRBV5-1 with TRBJ2-7; D is perhaps TRBD2 (5 bases). CDR1 and CDR2 (germline): SGHRS, YFSETQ. This CDR3 region has 15 residues. Trimming removed 0 bases at V and 0 bases at J, with 10 bases between. As DNA, the CDR3 is TGCGCCAGCAGCTTGGCCGGGAAACCCTCCTACGAGCAGTACTTC. This translates into CASSLAGKPSYEQYF.